These 22 T cell receptor beta chains were sequenced from one sample in a study of preoperative IRX-2 immunotherapy in early breast cancer. As for treatment: preoperative locoregional IRX-2 cytokine immunotherapy. This table comes from immunoSEQ multiplex PCR, and its TCRdb copy is limited to in-frame clones, with some not included. The sample includes 4,200 or so clones, approximately 67% of them seen just once. The specimen comprised tumor tissue, sampled after IRX-2 immunotherapy. These receptors were obtained from a human donor with breast cancer.

The V and J genes are TRBV7-2 and TRBJ2-7; a weak D match, TRBD1 (6 bases). The CDR3 is 13 amino acids. V shed 5 bases and J shed 2 bases, with 10 bases lying between them. Germline V gene lookup returns CDR1 SGHTA and CDR2 FQGNSA. CDR3 sequence: CASSLGHTYEQYF. CDR3 nucleotide sequence: TGTGCCAGCAGCCTGGGACACACCTACGAGCAGTACTTC.

This rearrangement joins TRBV6-8 to TRBJ2-1; D remains unclear. The CDR3 has 14 residues. Germline V gene data show CDR1 as MNHGY and CDR2 as SAAAGT. With 4 bases removed from V and 9 bases from J, the gap between germline ends came to 16 bases. CDR3 in amino acids: CASSSPGSGFEQFF. In nucleotides, the CDR3 is TGTGCCAGCAGTTCCCCCGGTTCTGGGTTTGAGCAGTTCTTC.

This clone is categorized as medium-sized. The chain uses TRBV25-1 and TRBJ1-2, with D maybe TRBD1 (5 bases). CDR1 MGHDK and CDR2 SYGVNS come from the germline V gene. The germline V and J ends were trimmed by 3 bases and 1 base, with 12 bases remaining between them. The CDR3 totals 15 residues. In DNA, the CDR3 is TGTGCCAGCAGTGAGGGGACCTTCGTTAACTATGGCTACACCTTC. Translated: CASSEGTFVNYGYTF.

The V call is TRBV19, the J call TRBJ2-1, with D perhaps matching TRBD2 (6 bases). The germline CDR1 and CDR2 sequences are LNHDA and SQIVND (reference sequence). The CDR3 has 14 residues. The ends were cut back, 3 bases at V and 4 bases at J, with 10 bases in the middle. CDR3 bases: TGTGCCAGTAGTATGGGCGGAGGGTACAATGAGCAGTTCTTC. It translates to CASSMGGGYNEQFF. The full variable domain, with the rest looked up from reference TRBV19 and TRBJ2-1, is DGGITQSPKYLFRKEGQNVTLSCEQNLNHDAMYWYRQDPGQGLRLIYYSQIVNDFQKGDIAEGYSVSREKKESFPLTVTSAQKNPTAFYLCASSMGGGYNEQFFGPGTRLTVL.

The table lists this clone with a few counts. The rearrangement joins TRBV10-1 to TRBJ2-2; TRBD2 might be the D (5 bases). The ends were cut back, 3 bases at V and 5 bases at J, with 10 bases in the middle. The CDR3 runs to 14 residues. The V gene's germline CDR1 is WNHNN and CDR2 SYGVQD (reference sequence). CDR3 in DNA: TGCGCCAGCAGTGATTCCGGGGAGACCGGGGAGCTGTTTTTT. Its translation is CASSDSGETGELFF.

The CDR3 sequence: CASSFRTSAYEQYF. Written as DNA, the CDR3 is TGTGCCAGCAGCTTCCGGACTAGCGCTTACGAGCAGTACTTC. The V gene is TRBV11-3, the J gene TRBJ2-7, with 9 bases matching TRBD2. Trimming at V came to 3 bases and at J to 4 bases, leaving 4 bases not matched to a gene. The length of the CDR3 is 14 residues. The V gene's germline CDR1 is SGHNT and CDR2 YENEEA.

This clone was observed a few times. The chain carries TRBV11-3 and TRBJ2-5; TRBD1 is a possible D gene (5 bases). The CDR3 is 14 amino acids. V lost 1 base and J 5 bases, leaving 11 bases between the germline ends. The germline V gene has CDR1 SGHNT and CDR2 YENEEA. CDR3: CASSLVVAGETQYF. DNA of the CDR3: TGTGCCAGCAGCTTAGTTGTGGCAGGGGAGACCCAGTACTTC. Drawing the rest from reference TRBV11-3 and TRBJ2-5, the complete variable domain is EAGVVQSPRYKIIEKKQPVAFWCNPISGHNTLYWYLQNLGQGPELLIRYENEEAVDDSQLPKDRFSAERLKGVDSTLKIQPAELGDSAVYLCASSLVVAGETQYFGPGTRLLVL.

V usage is TRBV6-8 and J usage is TRBJ1-5; D might be TRBD1 (6 bases). The CDR3 spans 15 residues. Germline loops: CDR1 MNHGY, CDR2 SAAAGT. The V gene lost 6 bases and the J gene lost 6 bases, with 18 bases spanning the gap. The CDR3 DNA sequence: TGTGCCAGCAGCCCCATCGTGGGGGGCTCTCAGCCCCAGCATTTT. Its protein is CASSPIVGGSQPQHF.

The J gene is TRBJ1-1, the V gene TRBV30; weak D call: TRBD1 (6 bases). Trimming left V 6 bases short and J 1 base short, with 9 bases between. Germline loops: CDR1 GTSNPN, CDR2 SVGIG (reference sequence). This CDR3 region has 12 residues. The CDR3 nucleotides are TGTGCCTGTAGGGGGGGGAACACTGAAGCTTTCTTT. Its protein product is CACRGGNTEAFF.

This chain links TRBV6-7 with TRBJ2-2; D might be TRBD1 (5 bases). TRBV6-7 is an ORF; its function is uncertain. The CDR3 spans 18 residues. Trimming cost V 6 bases and J 1 base, with 21 bases left between them. The CDR3 nucleotides are TGTGCCAGCAGCGCCTATCCGTCAGGGATAGGGAACACCGGGGAGCTGTTTTTT. Translation: CASSAYPSGIGNTGELFF.

The rearrangement joins TRBV19 to TRBJ2-6; perhaps TRBD1 as D (6 bases). Trimming cost V 5 bases and J 2 bases, with 10 bases left between them. Germline CDR1 reads LNHDA; CDR2 reads SQIVND (reference sequence). The CDR3 is made up of 15 amino acids. The chain's CDR3 is CASSAQGTGANVLTF. CDR3 nucleotides: TGTGCCAGTAGTGCACAGGGAACTGGGGCCAACGTCCTGACTTTC.

This sequence joins TRBV5-1 and TRBJ2-3; the D is unclear. Per the germline V gene, CDR1 is SGHRS and CDR2 is YFSETQ. The CDR3 runs 14 residues. V was clipped by 4 bases and J by 0 bases, with 9 bases between them. The CDR3, as DNA: TGCGCCAGCAGCGAGGCCTGGAGCACAGATACGCAGTATTTT. As protein: CASSEAWSTDTQYF.

By frequency in the sample, this clone is large. The chain couples TRBV5-1 to TRBJ1-2; weak D call: TRBD1 (5 bases). The germline V gene has CDR1 SGHRS and CDR2 YFSETQ. The CDR3 is made up of 14 amino acids. V lost 2 bases to trimming and J lost 4 bases, with 12 bases between them. Written as DNA, the CDR3 is TGCGCCAGCAGCTTATCCTCAGGGACCTATGGCTACACCTTC. It is translated as CASSLSSGTYGYTF.

The chain employs TRBV19 and TRBJ1-1; tentatively, D is TRBD1 (6 bases). The V gene lost 5 bases and the J gene lost 7 bases, with 17 bases spanning the gap. Germline CDR1 LNHDA, CDR2 SQIVND (reference sequence). This CDR3 comprises 14 residues. The CDR3 DNA is TGTGCCAGTAGTCGGGGGACACGGGGTGGTGAAGCTTTCTTT. Its translation is CASSRGTRGGEAFF.

The V gene is TRBV14, the J gene TRBJ1-2, with 8 positions matching TRBD1. V shed 3 bases and J 2 bases; nucleotides not matched to a gene: 2. The CDR3 length is 14 residues. Germline V gene data show CDR1 as SGHDN and CDR2 as FVKESK. The CDR3 loop reads CASSQRDRNYGYTF. In nucleotides, the CDR3 is TGTGCCAGCAGCCAGAGGGACAGGAACTATGGCTACACCTTC.

The chain uses TRBV6-8 and TRBJ2-1, with 11 bases that match TRBD2. Germline CDR1 is MNHGY and CDR2 is SAAAGT. The V gene end was trimmed by 8 bases and the J gene end by 7 bases; junction bases not matched to a gene: 10. This CDR3 has 15 residues. The DNA for the CDR3 is TGTGCCAGCGGATTAGCGGGAGGGCCGGGAAATGAGCAGTTCTTC. It encodes CASGLAGGPGNEQFF.

This rearrangement joins TRBV19 to TRBJ2-1, with D maybe TRBD1 (6 bases). The CDR3 has 16 residues. Germline V CDR1 and CDR2: LNHDA, SQIVND (reference sequence). The V gene lost 2 bases and the J gene lost 3 bases, with 14 bases spanning the gap. In DNA form, the CDR3 reads TGTGCCAGTAGTATACTGGGGGCGATAGGCTACAATGAGCAGTTCTTC. Translation gives CASSILGAIGYNEQFF.

This chain links TRBV28 with TRBJ2-3; TRBD1 aligns across 9 bases. The CDR3 consists of 17 residues. Germline assignment: CDR1 MDHEN and CDR2 SYDVKM. The V and J ends lost 6 bases and 4 bases, in that order; junction bases with no gene match: 14. CDR3 in amino acids: CASRKELTGGSADTQYF. The DNA for the CDR3 is TGTGCCAGCAGAAAGGAACTAACAGGGGGCAGCGCAGATACGCAGTATTTT. The full variable domain, completed using reference TRBV28 and TRBJ2-3, is DVKVTQSSRYLVKRTGEKVFLECVQDMDHENMFWYRQDPGLGLRLIYFSYDVKMKEKGDIPEGYSVSREKKERFSLILESASTNQTSMYLCASRKELTGGSADTQYFGPGTRLTVL.

This clone was recorded once. This sequence joins TRBV25-1 and TRBJ2-2; 9 bases are a match to TRBD2. The CDR3 has 15 residues. Germline CDR1 and CDR2: MGHDK and SYGVNS. The trim removed 3 bases at V and 1 base at J, leaving 0 bases unmatched. The CDR3 coding sequence is TGTGCCAGCAGTGAGACTAGCGGGAACACCGGGGAGCTGTTTTTT. This translates into CASSETSGNTGELFF. The variable domain in full, completed from reference TRBV25-1 and TRBJ2-2, reads EADIYQTPRYLVIGTGKKITLECSQTMGHDKMYWYQQDPGMELHLIHYSYGVNSTEKGDLSSESTVSRIRTEHFPLTLESARPSHTSQYLCASSETSGNTGELFFGEGSRLTVL.

This clone is large. CDR3 in amino acids: CASSYSYQRANTGELFF. As DNA, the CDR3 is TGTGCCAGCAGTTACTCGTACCAGCGCGCGAACACCGGGGAGCTGTTTTTT. The chain combines TRBV6-8 with TRBJ2-2; the D is unclear. V lost 0 bases and J lost 0, with 11 bases in between. CDR1 is MNHGY, CDR2 SAAAGT, per germline. CDR3 length: 17 amino acids.

This clone was seen a few times. The V and J genes are TRBV25-1 and TRBJ1-2; the D gene is possibly TRBD1 (5 bases). V lost 3 bases to trimming and J lost 4 bases, with 12 bases between them. CDR3 length: 14 amino acids. Germline V gene sequence: CDR1 MGHDK, CDR2 SYGVNS. DNA for the CDR3: TGTGCCAGCAGTGACATGACAGCCGTCTATGGCTACACCTTC. Residues: CASSDMTAVYGYTF.

The gene calls are TRBV19 and TRBJ1-3, with D hard to call. The CDR3 covers 14 residues. Per germline, CDR1 LNHDA and CDR2 SQIVND (reference sequence). Deletions cut 7 bases from V and 0 bases from J, with 10 bases between. The CDR3 sequence is CASTRTLSGNTIYF. CDR3 sequence (DNA): TGTGCCAGTACAAGGACGCTCTCTGGAAACACCATATATTTT.